This T cell receptor (beta chain) came from a study of shared clonotypes between healthy human individuals. This clone has at least ten counts. Its antigen is not identified. V was clipped by 7 bases and J by 3 bases, with 16 bases between them. This CDR3 contains 14 residues. Germline-derived CDR1 and CDR2 are MNHNY and SVGAGI (reference sequence). Each PCR replicate from the sorted subsets contained around 0.2 ug DNA, which is about 30,000 T cell genomes. Authors' methods: Filtering differed, since immunoSEQ gave only junction sequences and no quality scores. Clones were sequenced by immunoSEQ multiplex PCR, and TCRdb holds only the in-frame ones, with some missing. V and J calls and clone size are given by that table; D and trimming were obtained from the DNA. Of 700,000 or so clones in the sample, roughly 78% were seen once. Findings and limits, study-wide: Clonotypes not shared had lower generation probabilities than those common to all four donors. About 5% of naive CD4 clonotypes were common to four donors.

V usage is TRBV6-6 and J usage is TRBJ2-7; no firm D call. This clonotype was sampled from a woman aged 25-40 years in good health. The sequencing sample was made of memory CD4+ T cells sorted from blood. Subset: CD45RA-negative fraction. This CDR3 reads CASKVGQAVYEQYF. Here the CDR3 DNA reads TGTGCCAGCAAAGTAGGGCAGGCTGTCTACGAGCAGTACTTC.